These 5 T cell receptor beta chains share one sample of origin, sequenced in a study of cytomegalovirus exposure and HLA in healthy donors. PCR primers comprised 60 Vbeta and 13 Jbeta primers. Data came from immunoSEQ multiplex PCR; TCRdb stores just in-frame clones and leaves some out. Among about 130,000 clones listed, approximately 80% were seen once. The specimen sequenced was PBMCs. The receptors stem from a man younger than 35 in good health and CMV-seronegative.

V usage is TRBV5-6 and J usage is TRBJ1-1; D uncertain. The germline gives CDR1 SGHDT, CDR2 YYEEEE. CDR3 length equals 13 residues. Trimming shortened V by 3 bases and J by 1 base, and 7 bases separated the two germline ends. The CDR3: CASSSERNTEAFF. Here the CDR3 DNA reads TGTGCCAGCAGCTCGGAGCGGAACACTGAAGCTTTCTTT.

The chain uses TRBV11-2 and TRBJ2-3; 8 nucleotides align to TRBD2. The CDR3 has 14 residues. Germline V gene data show CDR1 as SGHAT and CDR2 as FQNNGV. The trim removed 6 bases at V and 0 bases at J, leaving 2 bases unmatched. CDR3 region: CASRRGGSTDTQYF. The CDR3, as DNA: TGTGCCAGCAGGCGCGGGGGGAGCACAGATACGCAGTATTTT.

This chain uses TRBV7-8 with TRBJ2-7, with D unclear. The CDR3 has 14 residues. Germline CDR1 is SGHVS and CDR2 is FQNEAQ. Trimming took off 5 bases at V and 2 bases at J, with 13 bases between the two ends. CDR3 protein: CASSQPRQTYEQYF. In nucleotides, the CDR3 is TGTGCCAGCAGCCAGCCGAGACAAACCTACGAGCAGTACTTC.

This clone has more than one count but fewer than ten. CDR3 region: CASSFPGLTQPQHF. The CDR3 region has the DNA TGCGCCAGCAGCTTCCCGGGACTAACTCAGCCCCAGCATTTT. V gene TRBV4-1 combines with J gene TRBJ1-5; D possibly corresponds to TRBD1 (5 bases). V lost 5 bases and J lost 6, with 14 bases in between. CDR3 size: 14 residues. CDR1 MGHRA and CDR2 YSYEKL come from the germline V gene.

The rearrangement joins TRBV7-9 to TRBJ1-5; D is perhaps TRBD1 (6 bases). V was cut by 4 bases and J by 5 bases, with 12 bases left in between. The CDR3 consists of 14 residues. Per germline, CDR1 SEHNR and CDR2 FQNEAQ (reference sequence). The CDR3 DNA is TGTGCCAGCAGCTCTAGCCCAGGGGATCAGCCCCAGCATTTT. It yields the protein CASSSSPGDQPQHF. Using reference TRBV7-9 and TRBJ1-5 for the parts outside the CDR3, the full variable domain is DTGVSQNPRHKITKRGQNVTFRCDPISEHNRLYWYRQTLGQGPEFLTYFQNEAQLEKSRLLSDRFSAERPKGSFSTLEIQRTEQGDSAMYLCASSSSPGDQPQHFGDGTRLSIL.